The 8 T cell receptor beta chains presented below share a single source sample, sequenced in a study of blood T cell repertoires in COVID-19. The assay was immunoSEQ multiplex PCR, and TCRdb's table has in-frame clones only and misses some. The sample has 180,000 or so clones, about 84% seen once; the top ten hold about 20%. The sample comprised peripheral blood. The receptors stem from a person aged 70 to 80 with COVID-19, enrolled during active disease.

For the CDR3, the DNA is TGTGCCAGCAGCCGGACAGGGCTTTCTCTCGATACGCAGTATTTT. This translates into CASSRTGLSLDTQYF. The rearrangement links TRBV2 to TRBJ2-3; TRBD1 matches at 8 bases. Germline CDR1 reads SNHLY; CDR2 reads FYNNEI. V shed 6 bases and J 6 bases; nucleotides not matched to a gene: 11. The CDR3 covers 15 residues.

V gene TRBV7-8 combines with J gene TRBJ2-7; D perhaps matches TRBD2 (7 bases). CDR3 length: 14 residues. V was cut by 8 bases and J by 6 bases, with 20 bases left in between. CDR1 SGHVS and CDR2 FQNEAQ come from the germline V gene. The DNA for the CDR3 is TGTGCCAGCTCCGGGGGGCCTTTCGCGGGCGAGCAGTACTTC. This codes for CASSGGPFAGEQYF.

The V call is TRBV2, the J call TRBJ2-3; 9 bases match TRBD2. The CDR3 spans 15 residues. CDR1 and CDR2 from the germline V gene are SNHLY and FYNNEI. The trim removed 7 bases at V and 1 base at J, leaving 6 bases unmatched. The CDR3 loop reads CASIWKREGTDTQYF. The DNA of the CDR3 is TGTGCCAGCATTTGGAAGCGGGAGGGCACAGATACGCAGTATTTT.

V is TRBV19 and J is TRBJ2-1; a possible D gene is TRBD1 (6 bases). Trimming took off 6 bases at V and 7 bases at J, with 28 bases between the two ends. CDR3 size: 18 residues. Per germline, CDR1 LNHDA and CDR2 SQIVND (reference sequence). Here the CDR3 reads CASSTATRGRGIQNEQFF. CDR3 DNA sequence: TGTGCCAGTAGCACCGCTACCAGGGGCAGGGGAATACAAAATGAGCAGTTCTTC.

V is TRBV5-4 and J is TRBJ2-3, with TRBD2 as a possible D gene (6 bases). V was clipped by 4 bases and J by 2 bases, with 14 bases between them. Germline lookup yields CDR1 SGHNT and CDR2 YYREEE (reference sequence). The CDR3 sequence is 15 residues long. The chain's CDR3 is CASSRPGLYTDTQYF. CDR3 bases: TGTGCCAGCAGCCGACCGGGACTCTACACAGATACGCAGTATTTT.

This rearrangement joins TRBV4-2 to TRBJ2-2, with 7 bases identical to TRBD2. Germline CDR1 is LGHNA and CDR2 is YNFKEQ. CDR3 length: 18 residues. Trimming took 4 bases from V and 0 from J; bases not matched to a gene: 11. CDR3 sequence (DNA): TGTGCCAGCAGCCCCATTAGAGGCGGGAGTCCGAACACCGGGGAGCTGTTTTTT. Its protein is CASSPIRGGSPNTGELFF.

The chain uses TRBV11-2 and TRBJ1-2; weak D call: TRBD1 (5 bases). The CDR3 is 13 amino acids. V lost 5 bases to trimming and J lost 6 bases, with 13 bases between them. CDR1 is SGHAT and CDR2 is FQNNGV in the germline V gene. CDR3 region: CASSMTDLDGYTF. As DNA, the CDR3 is TGTGCCAGCAGCATGACAGACCTCGATGGCTACACCTTC.

The chain couples TRBV3-1 (or the pseudogene TRBV3-2) to TRBJ2-1; 10 bases align to TRBD2. This CDR3 region has 19 residues. The trim removed 4 bases at V and 6 bases at J, leaving 18 bases unmatched. CDR1 is LGHDT and CDR2 is YNNKEL in the germline V gene (reference sequence). The CDR3 protein is CASSLRGHTTGTSVNEQFF. In nucleotides, the CDR3 is TGTGCCAGCAGCCTACGTGGCCATACAACCGGGACTAGCGTCAATGAGCAGTTCTTC.